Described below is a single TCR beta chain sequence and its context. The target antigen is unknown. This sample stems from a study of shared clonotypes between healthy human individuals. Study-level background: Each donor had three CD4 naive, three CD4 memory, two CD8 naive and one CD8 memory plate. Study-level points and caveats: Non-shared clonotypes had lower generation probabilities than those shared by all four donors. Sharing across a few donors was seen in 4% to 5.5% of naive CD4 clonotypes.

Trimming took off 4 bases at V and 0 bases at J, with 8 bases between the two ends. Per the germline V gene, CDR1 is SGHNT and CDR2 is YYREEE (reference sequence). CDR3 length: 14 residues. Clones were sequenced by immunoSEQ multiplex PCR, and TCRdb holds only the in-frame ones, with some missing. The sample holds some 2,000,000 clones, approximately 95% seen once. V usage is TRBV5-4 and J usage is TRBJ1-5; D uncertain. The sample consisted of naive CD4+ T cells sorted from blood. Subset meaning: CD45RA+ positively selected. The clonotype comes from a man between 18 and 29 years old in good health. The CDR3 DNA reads TGTGCCAGCAGCCCGGACCTTAGCAATCAGCCCCAGCATTTT. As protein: CASSPDLSNQPQHF.